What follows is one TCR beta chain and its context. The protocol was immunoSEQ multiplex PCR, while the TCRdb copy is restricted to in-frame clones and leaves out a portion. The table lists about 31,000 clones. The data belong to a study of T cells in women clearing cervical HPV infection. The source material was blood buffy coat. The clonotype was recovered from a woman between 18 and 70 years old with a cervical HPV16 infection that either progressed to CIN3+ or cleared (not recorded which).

CDR3 bases read: TGCAGTGCTAGAGTCACACGGGGATCCTACAATGAG. Translated: CSARVTRGSYNE. The CDR3, in full, reads CSARVTRGSYNEQFF. The chain is built from TRBV20-1 and TRBJ2-1; D is perhaps TRBD2 (5 bases). Read data end 3 residues before the CDR3 end; the end is taken from the germline J gene. The CDR3 has 15 amino acids. CDR1 and CDR2 (germline): DFQATT, SNEGSKA (reference sequence). Trimming pared 1 base from V and 1 base from J, leaving 11 bases between.